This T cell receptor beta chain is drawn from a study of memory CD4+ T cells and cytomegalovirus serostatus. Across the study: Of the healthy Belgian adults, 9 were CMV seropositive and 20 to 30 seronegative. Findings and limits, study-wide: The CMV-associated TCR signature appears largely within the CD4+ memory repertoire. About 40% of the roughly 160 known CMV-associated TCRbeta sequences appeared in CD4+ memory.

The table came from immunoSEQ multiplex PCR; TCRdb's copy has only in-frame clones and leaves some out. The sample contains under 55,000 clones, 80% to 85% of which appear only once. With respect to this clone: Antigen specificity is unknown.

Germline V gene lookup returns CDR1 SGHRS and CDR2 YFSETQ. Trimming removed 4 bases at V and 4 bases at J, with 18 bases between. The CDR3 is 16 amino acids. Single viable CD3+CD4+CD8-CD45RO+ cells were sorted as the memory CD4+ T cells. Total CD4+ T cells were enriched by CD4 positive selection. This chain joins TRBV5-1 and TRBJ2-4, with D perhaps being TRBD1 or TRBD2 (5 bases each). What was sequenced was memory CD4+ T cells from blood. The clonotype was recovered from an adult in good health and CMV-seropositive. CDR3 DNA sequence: TGCGCCAGCAGCCTACCAACCGGGACGGAAAAAAACATTCAGTACTTC. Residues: CASSLPTGTEKNIQYF. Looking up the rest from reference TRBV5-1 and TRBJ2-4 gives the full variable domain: KAGVTQTPRYLIKTRGQQVTLSCSPISGHRSVSWYQQTPGQGLQFLFEYFSETQRNKGNFPGRFSGRQFSNSRSEMNVSTLELGDSALYLCASSLPTGTEKNIQYFGAGTRLSVL.